These 7 T cell receptor beta chains came from one sample sequenced in a study of cytomegalovirus exposure and HLA in healthy donors. The primer mix had 60 Vbeta and 13 Jbeta primers. Profiled with immunoSEQ multiplex PCR; TCRdb holds only in-frame clones, not every one. The table has 60,000 to 70,000 clones, 65% to 70% seen once. The sequenced sample was PBMCs. Every receptor here comes from a man aged 35 to 55 in good health and CMV-seropositive.

The V call is TRBV7-2, the J call TRBJ2-2; TRBD2 aligns across 8 bases. This CDR3 comprises 15 residues. The germline V gene encodes CDR1 SGHTA and CDR2 FQGNSA. The ends lost 5 bases at V and 5 bases at J; junction bases unmatched: 7. The CDR3 DNA follows: TGTGCCAGCAGCCCTGACGGGGGGGCGACCGGGGAGCTGTTTTTT. It specifies CASSPDGGATGELFF.

V usage is TRBV6-5 and J usage is TRBJ2-2, with D maybe TRBD1 (5 bases). The germline CDR1 and CDR2 sequences are MNHEY and SVGAGI. This CDR3 is built from 16 residues. V lost 2 bases and J 6 bases, leaving 16 bases between the germline ends. CDR3: CASSYAITGNAGELFF. Written as DNA, the CDR3 is TGTGCCAGCAGTTACGCCATTACAGGAAACGCCGGGGAGCTGTTTTTT.

This clone turned up a few times. The CDR3 nucleotides are TGTGCCAGCTCACACTCGGGACAGGGGAGAAATGAGCAGTTCTTC. It is translated as CASSHSGQGRNEQFF. The rearrangement links TRBV18 to TRBJ2-1, with TRBD1 identical over 10 bases. CDR3 size: 15 residues. Germline V gene sequence: CDR1 KGHSH, CDR2 LQKENI. Trimming at V came to 4 bases and at J to 7 bases, leaving 7 bases not matched to a gene.

The chain employs TRBV7-6 and TRBJ1-6, with 10 positions matching TRBD1. The CDR3 is 17 residues long. V shed 0 bases, J shed 10 bases, and the junction held 9 bases outside the gene matches. Germline CDR1 SGHVS, CDR2 FNYEAQ. CDR3 loop: CASSLAPGTGVESPLHF. CDR3 sequence (DNA): TGTGCCAGCAGCTTAGCCCCCGGGACAGGGGTGGAATCACCCCTCCACTTT.

The chain combines TRBV7-9 with TRBJ2-1; TRBD2 matches 11 bases. Germline V gene lookup returns CDR1 SEHNR and CDR2 FQNEAQ (reference sequence). V lost 1 base to trimming and J lost 11 bases; unmatched junction nucleotides: 4. The CDR3 is made up of 14 amino acids. In DNA form, the CDR3 reads TGTGCCAGCAGCTTAGAACTAGCGGGAGTCAAGCAGTTCTTC. This sequence encodes CASSLELAGVKQFF.

The chain couples TRBV11-2 to TRBJ1-1; no clear D gene. The CDR3 spans 17 residues. Between the trimmed V and J ends, which lost 1 base and 3 bases, there was a span of 18 bases. Germline CDR1 reads SGHAT; CDR2 reads FQNNGV. The CDR3 DNA reads as TGTGCCAGCAGCTTAGGGGGAAGACGGACGGGGTACACTGAAGCTTTCTTT. It encodes CASSLGGRRTGYTEAFF.

This rearrangement joins TRBV19 to TRBJ2-3; 9 nucleotides line up with TRBD1. The CDR3 spans 13 residues. Germline CDR1 is LNHDA and CDR2 is SQIVND (reference sequence). V lost 5 bases to trimming and J lost 12 bases; unmatched junction nucleotides: 9. This CDR3 is CASSEQGAYYQYF. The DNA for the CDR3 is TGTGCCAGTAGTGAACAGGGGGCCTATTACCAGTATTTT.